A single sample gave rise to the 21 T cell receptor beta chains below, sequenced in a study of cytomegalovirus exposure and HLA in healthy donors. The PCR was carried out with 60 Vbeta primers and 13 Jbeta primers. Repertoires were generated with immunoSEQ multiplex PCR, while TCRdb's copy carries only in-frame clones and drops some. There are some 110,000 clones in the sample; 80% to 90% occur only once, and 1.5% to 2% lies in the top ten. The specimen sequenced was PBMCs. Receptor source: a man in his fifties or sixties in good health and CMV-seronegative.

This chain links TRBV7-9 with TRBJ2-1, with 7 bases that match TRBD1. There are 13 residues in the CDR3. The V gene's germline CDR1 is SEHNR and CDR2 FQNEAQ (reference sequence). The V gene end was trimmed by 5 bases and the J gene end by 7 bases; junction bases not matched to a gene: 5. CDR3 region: CASSVQGTNEQFF. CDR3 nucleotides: TGTGCCAGCAGCGTACAGGGGACGAATGAGCAGTTCTTC.

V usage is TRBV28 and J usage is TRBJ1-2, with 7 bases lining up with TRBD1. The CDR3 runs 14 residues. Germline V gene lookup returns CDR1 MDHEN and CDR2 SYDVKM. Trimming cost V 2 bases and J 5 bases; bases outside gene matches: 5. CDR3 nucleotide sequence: TGTGCCAGCAGTTTACGACAGGGATGGTATGGCTACACCTTC. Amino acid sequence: CASSLRQGWYGYTF.

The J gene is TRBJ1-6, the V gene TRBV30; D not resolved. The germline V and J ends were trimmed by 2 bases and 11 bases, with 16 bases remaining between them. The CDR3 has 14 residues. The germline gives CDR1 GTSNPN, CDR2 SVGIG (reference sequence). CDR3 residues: CAWSPSRGVTPLHF. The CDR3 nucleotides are TGTGCCTGGAGTCCCTCCCGAGGAGTTACACCCCTCCACTTT.

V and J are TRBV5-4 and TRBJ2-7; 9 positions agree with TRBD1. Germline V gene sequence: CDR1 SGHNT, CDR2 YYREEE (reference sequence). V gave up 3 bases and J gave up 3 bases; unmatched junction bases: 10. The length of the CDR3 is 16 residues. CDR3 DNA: TGTGCCAGCAGCTACCCTTTGGGACAGGGCGACTACGAGCAGTACTTC. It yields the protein CASSYPLGQGDYEQYF.

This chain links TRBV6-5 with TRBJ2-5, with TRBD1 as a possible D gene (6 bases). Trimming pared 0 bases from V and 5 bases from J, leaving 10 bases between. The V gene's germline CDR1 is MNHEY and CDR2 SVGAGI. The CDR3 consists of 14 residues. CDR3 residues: CASSYSNRVETQYF. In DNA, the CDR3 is TGTGCCAGCAGTTACTCGAACAGGGTCGAGACCCAGTACTTC.

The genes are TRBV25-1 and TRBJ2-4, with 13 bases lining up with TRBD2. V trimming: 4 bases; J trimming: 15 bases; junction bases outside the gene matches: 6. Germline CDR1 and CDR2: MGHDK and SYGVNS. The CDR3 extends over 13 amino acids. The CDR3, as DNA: TGTGCCAGCAGTGCTACCGGGACTAGCGGGGCGTACTTC. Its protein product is CASSATGTSGAYF.

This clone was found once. CDR3 residues: CASSADPGWGDTDTQYF. The CDR3 nucleotides are TGTGCCAGCAGCGCCGACCCCGGGTGGGGGGACACAGATACGCAGTATTTT. The chain combines TRBV9 with TRBJ2-3, with a possible D match to TRBD2 (6 bases). Trimming took 3 bases from V and 2 from J, leaving 19 bases between them. Germline CDR1 and CDR2: SGDLS and YYNGEE. The CDR3 is 17 residues long.

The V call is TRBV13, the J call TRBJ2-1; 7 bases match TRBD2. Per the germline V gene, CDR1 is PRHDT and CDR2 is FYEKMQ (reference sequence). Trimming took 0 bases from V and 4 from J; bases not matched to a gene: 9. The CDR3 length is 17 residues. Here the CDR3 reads CASSLGRFSGGYNEQFF. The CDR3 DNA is TGTGCCAGCAGCTTAGGGAGGTTTTCGGGGGGATACAATGAGCAGTTCTTC.

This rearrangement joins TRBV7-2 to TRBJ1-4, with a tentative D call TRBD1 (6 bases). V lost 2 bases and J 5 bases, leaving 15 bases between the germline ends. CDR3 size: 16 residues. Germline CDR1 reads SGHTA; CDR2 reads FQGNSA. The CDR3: CASSLFSRGLNEKLFF. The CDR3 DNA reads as TGTGCCAGCAGCTTATTTTCCAGGGGCCTCAATGAAAAACTGTTTTTT.

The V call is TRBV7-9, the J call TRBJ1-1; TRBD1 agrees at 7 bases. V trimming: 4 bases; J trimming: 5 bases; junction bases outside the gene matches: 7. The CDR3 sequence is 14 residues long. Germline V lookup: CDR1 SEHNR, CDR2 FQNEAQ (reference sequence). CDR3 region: CASSSIPTGTEAFF. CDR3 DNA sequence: TGTGCCAGCAGCTCAATACCGACAGGGACTGAAGCTTTCTTT.

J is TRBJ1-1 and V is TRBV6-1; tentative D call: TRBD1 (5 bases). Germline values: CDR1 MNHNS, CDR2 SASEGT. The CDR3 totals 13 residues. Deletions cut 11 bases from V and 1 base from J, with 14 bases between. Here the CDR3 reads CAGQRGANTEAFF. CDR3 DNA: TGTGCCGGCCAGCGTGGGGCGAACACTGAAGCTTTCTTT.

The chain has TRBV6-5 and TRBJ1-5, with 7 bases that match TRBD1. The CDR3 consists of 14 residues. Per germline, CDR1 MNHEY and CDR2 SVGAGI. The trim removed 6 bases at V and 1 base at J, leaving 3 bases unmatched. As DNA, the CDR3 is TGTGCCAGCAGAGGGACAGCCAGCAATCAGCCCCAGCATTTT. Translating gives CASRGTASNQPQHF.

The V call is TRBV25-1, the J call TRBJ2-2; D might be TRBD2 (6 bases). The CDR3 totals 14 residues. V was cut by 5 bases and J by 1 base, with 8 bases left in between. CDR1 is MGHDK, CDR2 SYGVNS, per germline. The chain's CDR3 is CASSRRGNTGELFF. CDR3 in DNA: TGTGCCAGCAGTCGGCGGGGGAACACCGGGGAGCTGTTTTTT. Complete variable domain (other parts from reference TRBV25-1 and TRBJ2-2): EADIYQTPRYLVIGTGKKITLECSQTMGHDKMYWYQQDPGMELHLIHYSYGVNSTEKGDLSSESTVSRIRTEHFPLTLESARPSHTSQYLCASSRRGNTGELFFGEGSRLTVL.

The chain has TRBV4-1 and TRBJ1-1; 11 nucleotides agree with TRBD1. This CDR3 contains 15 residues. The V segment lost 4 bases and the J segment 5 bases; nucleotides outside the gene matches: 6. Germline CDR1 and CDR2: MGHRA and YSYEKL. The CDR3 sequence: CASSPRDRGGTEAFF. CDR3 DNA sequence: TGCGCCAGCAGCCCCCGGGACAGGGGGGGAACTGAAGCTTTCTTT.

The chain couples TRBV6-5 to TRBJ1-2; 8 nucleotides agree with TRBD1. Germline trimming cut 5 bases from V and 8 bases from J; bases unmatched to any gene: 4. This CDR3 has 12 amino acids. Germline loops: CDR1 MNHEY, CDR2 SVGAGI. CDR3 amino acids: CASSGQGDGYTF. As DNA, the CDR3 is TGTGCCAGCAGTGGACAGGGAGACGGCTACACCTTC.

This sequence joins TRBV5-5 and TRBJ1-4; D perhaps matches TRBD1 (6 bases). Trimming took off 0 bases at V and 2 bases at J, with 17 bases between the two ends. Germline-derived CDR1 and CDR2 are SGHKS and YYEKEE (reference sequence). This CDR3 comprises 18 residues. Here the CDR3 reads CASSLGLQGFGTNEKLFF. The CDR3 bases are TGTGCCAGCAGCTTGGGGTTACAGGGATTCGGGACTAATGAAAAACTGTTTTTT.

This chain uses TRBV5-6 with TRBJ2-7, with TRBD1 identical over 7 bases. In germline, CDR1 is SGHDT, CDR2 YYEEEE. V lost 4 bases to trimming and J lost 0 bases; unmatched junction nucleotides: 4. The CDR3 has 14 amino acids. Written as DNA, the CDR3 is TGTGCCAGCAGCGCGGACAGGAGCTCCTACGAGCAGTACTTC. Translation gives CASSADRSSYEQYF.

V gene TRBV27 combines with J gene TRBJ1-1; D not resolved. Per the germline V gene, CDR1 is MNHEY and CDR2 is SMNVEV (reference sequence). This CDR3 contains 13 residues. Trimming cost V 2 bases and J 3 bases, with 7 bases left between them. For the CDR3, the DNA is TGTGCCAGCAGTTTACTTGTAGACACTGAAGCTTTCTTT. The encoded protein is CASSLLVDTEAFF.

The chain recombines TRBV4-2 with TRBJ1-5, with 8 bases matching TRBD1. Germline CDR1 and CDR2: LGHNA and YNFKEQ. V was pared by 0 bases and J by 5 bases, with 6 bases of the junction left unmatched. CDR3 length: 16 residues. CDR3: CASSQDWDRSYQPQHF. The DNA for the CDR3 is TGTGCCAGCAGCCAAGATTGGGACAGGAGTTATCAGCCCCAGCATTTT.

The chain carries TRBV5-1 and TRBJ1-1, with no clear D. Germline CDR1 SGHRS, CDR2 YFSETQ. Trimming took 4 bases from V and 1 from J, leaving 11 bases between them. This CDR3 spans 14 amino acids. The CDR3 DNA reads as TGCGCCAGCAGCCTACGCAAGCCGAACACTGAAGCTTTCTTT. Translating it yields CASSLRKPNTEAFF. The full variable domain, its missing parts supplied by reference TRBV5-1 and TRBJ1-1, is KAGVTQTPRYLIKTRGQQVTLSCSPISGHRSVSWYQQTPGQGLQFLFEYFSETQRNKGNFPGRFSGRQFSNSRSEMNVSTLELGDSALYLCASSLRKPNTEAFFGQGTRLTVV.

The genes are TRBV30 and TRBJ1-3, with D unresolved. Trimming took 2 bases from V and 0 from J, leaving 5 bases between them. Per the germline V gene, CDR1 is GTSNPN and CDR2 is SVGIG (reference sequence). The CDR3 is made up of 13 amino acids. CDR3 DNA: TGTGCCTGGAGTAAGAGCTCTGGAAACACCATATATTTT. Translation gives CAWSKSSGNTIYF.